These 22 T cell receptor beta chains were all obtained from the same sample, sequenced in a study of blood T cell repertoires in COVID-19. The table came from immunoSEQ multiplex PCR; TCRdb's copy has only in-frame clones and leaves some out. The repertoire holds about 300,000 clones, with around 84% as singletons. Input material: peripheral blood. These receptor sequences come from a human donor with COVID-19, enrolled during active disease. The donor label of this sample is uncertain.

The chain carries TRBV5-1 and TRBJ2-1; TRBD2 matches at 16 bases. With 3 bases clipped from V and 7 bases from J, the junction kept 1 base outside the gene matches. The germline CDR1 and CDR2 sequences are SGHRS and YFSETQ. This CDR3 is built from 15 residues. CDR3 nucleotides: TGCGCCAGCAGCTCGGGACTAGCGGGAGGGAATGAGCAGTTCTTC. Translation: CASSSGLAGGNEQFF. The full variable domain, with the rest looked up from reference TRBV5-1 and TRBJ2-1, is KAGVTQTPRYLIKTRGQQVTLSCSPISGHRSVSWYQQTPGQGLQFLFEYFSETQRNKGNFPGRFSGRQFSNSRSEMNVSTLELGDSALYLCASSSGLAGGNEQFFGPGTRLTVL.

This chain joins TRBV18 and TRBJ2-4, with 13 bases fitting TRBD2. This CDR3 contains 18 residues. Germline CDR1 KGHSH, CDR2 LQKENI. Trimming took 0 bases from V and 9 from J; bases not matched to a gene: 11. CDR3 in DNA: TGTGCCAGCTCACCACCAGCCCAACTAGCGGGAGGGAGAAGCATTCAGTACTTC. Its translation: CASSPPAQLAGGRSIQYF.

This chain links TRBV29-1 with TRBJ2-3, with 13 nucleotides matching TRBD2. The germline V gene encodes CDR1 SQVTM and CDR2 ANQGSEA. V shed 7 bases, J shed 5 bases, and the junction held 6 bases outside the gene matches. The CDR3 covers 14 residues. The CDR3 DNA reads TGCAGCGCCGGACTAGCGGGAGTCGTAGATACGCAGTATTTT. Amino acids: CSAGLAGVVDTQYF.

The chain couples TRBV29-1 to TRBJ1-1; D is unclear. V was shortened by 7 bases and J by 0 bases, with 15 bases between the two germline ends. The germline gives CDR1 SQVTM, CDR2 ANQGSEA. This CDR3 has 14 residues. The CDR3 protein is CSATMTLMNTEAFF. Written as DNA, the CDR3 is TGCAGCGCCACCATGACACTTATGAACACTGAAGCTTTCTTT. Full variable domain (remainder filled in from reference TRBV29-1 and TRBJ1-1): SAVISQKPSRDICQRGTSLTIQCQVDSQVTMMFWYRQQPGQSLTLIATANQGSEATYESGFVIDKFPISRPNLTFSTLTVSNMSPEDSSIYLCSATMTLMNTEAFFGQGTRLTVV.

The genes are TRBV11-2 and TRBJ2-5; D may be TRBD1 (6 bases). There are 14 residues in the CDR3. V lost 5 bases to trimming and J lost 0 bases, with 10 bases between them. Germline CDR1 and CDR2: SGHAT and FQNNGV. The CDR3 loop reads CASSLDRNQETQYF. In nucleotides, the CDR3 is TGTGCCAGCAGCCTGGACAGAAACCAAGAGACCCAGTACTTC. The full variable domain, its missing parts supplied by reference TRBV11-2 and TRBJ2-5, is EAGVAQSPRYKIIEKRQSVAFWCNPISGHATLYWYQQILGQGPKLLIQFQNNGVVDDSQLPKDRFSAERLKGVDSTLKIQPAKLEDSAVYLCASSLDRNQETQYFGPGTRLLVL.

The V and J genes are TRBV12-5 and TRBJ1-2; no reliable D call. The CDR3 runs to 15 residues. V lost 0 bases and J lost 4, with 12 bases in between. Germline loops: CDR1 LGHNT, CDR2 FRNRAP. The CDR3 loop reads CASGLVMSVGYGYTF. For the CDR3, the DNA is TGTGCTAGTGGTTTGGTAATGAGTGTTGGCTATGGCTACACCTTC.

This clone has just a few counts. This rearrangement joins TRBV6-5 to TRBJ2-1; TRBD2 is a possible D gene (6 bases). V was clipped by 6 bases and J by 6 bases, with 18 bases between them. This CDR3 has 15 residues. Germline V gives CDR1 MNHEY, CDR2 SVGAGI. CDR3 region: CASRAPSDGGNEQFF. The CDR3 nucleotides are TGTGCCAGCAGGGCCCCTAGCGATGGGGGCAATGAGCAGTTCTTC.

This rearrangement joins TRBV19 to TRBJ2-1, with a possible D match to TRBD1 (6 bases). Germline V CDR1 and CDR2: LNHDA, SQIVND (reference sequence). The CDR3 contains 13 residues. V was clipped by 3 bases and J by 12 bases, with 15 bases between them. CDR3 sequence reads: CASSIGLQGVQFF. CDR3 DNA sequence: TGTGCCAGTAGTATCGGGTTACAGGGAGTGCAGTTCTTC. Full variable domain (rest looked up from reference TRBV19 and TRBJ2-1): DGGITQSPKYLFRKEGQNVTLSCEQNLNHDAMYWYRQDPGQGLRLIYYSQIVNDFQKGDIAEGYSVSREKKESFPLTVTSAQKNPTAFYLCASSIGLQGVQFFGPGTRLTVL.

The CDR3 region has the DNA TGCGCCAGCAGCCAAGGACCCAGGGACTACGAGCAGTACTTC. Protein: CASSQGPRDYEQYF. This rearrangement joins TRBV4-1 to TRBJ2-7; possible D gene TRBD1, 5 bases. The CDR3 consists of 14 residues. V was clipped by 1 base and J by 3 bases, with 10 bases between them. Germline loops: CDR1 MGHRA, CDR2 YSYEKL.

This clone occurred a few times. V is TRBV18 and J is TRBJ1-2; 7 nucleotides align to TRBD1. Germline lookup yields CDR1 KGHSH and CDR2 LQKENI. This CDR3 is built from 13 residues. The V gene end was trimmed by 3 bases and the J gene end by 8 bases; junction bases not matched to a gene: 6. The CDR3 DNA sequence: TGTGCCAGCTCACCCACAGGGGATGACGGCTACACCTTC. Amino acids: CASSPTGDDGYTF. Filled out from reference TRBV18 and TRBJ1-2, the complete variable domain reads NAGVMQNPRHLVRRRGQEARLRCSPMKGHSHVYWYRQLPEEGLKFMVYLQKENIIDESGMPKERFSAEFPKEGPSILRIQQVVRGDSAAYFCASSPTGDDGYTFGSGTRLTVV.

This chain joins TRBV18 and TRBJ2-7; the match to TRBD1 covers 10 bases. The CDR3 extends over 18 amino acids. Germline trimming cut 6 bases from V and 3 bases from J; bases unmatched to any gene: 17. Germline V gives CDR1 KGHSH, CDR2 LQKENI. CDR3 sequence: CASSPDRGWPPTFYEQYF. In DNA form, the CDR3 reads TGTGCCAGCTCTCCGGACAGGGGGTGGCCACCTACTTTCTACGAGCAGTACTTC.

This clone was found once. The chain uses TRBV6-5 and TRBJ2-1, with TRBD2 matching over 10 bases. The germline V gene encodes CDR1 MNHEY and CDR2 SVGAGI. Trimming cost V 6 bases and J 3 bases; bases outside gene matches: 5. The CDR3 totals 15 residues. The CDR3 region has the DNA TGTGCCAGCAGGATCCTAGCGGGAGTCTACAATGAGCAGTTCTTC. This encodes CASRILAGVYNEQFF.

This clone was detected only a few times. The chain has TRBV12-3 or TRBV12-4 and TRBJ2-1, with D uncertain. The CDR3 contains 13 residues. V was pared by 5 bases and J by 12 bases, with 17 bases between. The CDR3 DNA reads TGTGCCAGCAGTCCTCGGTCCTCACTCGGGCAGTTCTTC. Translated, it gives CASSPRSSLGQFF.

The chain joins TRBV7-2 to TRBJ2-1; 11 bases fit TRBD2. With 3 bases clipped from V and 6 bases from J, the junction kept 1 base outside the gene matches. CDR1 is SGHTA and CDR2 is FQGNSA in the germline V gene. CDR3 size: 14 residues. The CDR3 bases are TGTGCCAGCAGCTTTAGCGGGAGGGGCAATGAGCAGTTCTTC. It encodes CASSFSGRGNEQFF.

The V gene is TRBV7-9, the J gene TRBJ1-1; 7 bases agree with TRBD1. Germline CDR1 SEHNR, CDR2 FQNEAQ (reference sequence). The CDR3 is made up of 14 amino acids. The ends lost 4 bases at V and 7 bases at J; junction bases unmatched: 9. The CDR3, as DNA: TGTGCCAGCAGCTCCGGCGGAGGGGGCTATGAAGCTTTCTTT. Its translation: CASSSGGGGYEAFF.

The CDR3, as DNA: TGTGCCAGCACCAGGGACAGGGTAACAACTGAAGCTTTCTTT. It is translated as CASTRDRVTTEAFF. J is TRBJ1-1 and V is TRBV9, with TRBD1 matching over 9 bases. Germline trimming cut 6 bases from V and 5 bases from J; bases unmatched to any gene: 8. The CDR3 runs to 14 residues. In germline, CDR1 is SGDLS, CDR2 YYNGEE.

The chain links TRBV19 to TRBJ2-2; D may be TRBD1 (6 bases). Germline CDR1 LNHDA, CDR2 SQIVND (reference sequence). This CDR3 contains 17 residues. V dropped 5 bases and J dropped 5 bases, with 21 bases sitting between them. For the CDR3, the DNA is TGTGCCAGTAGTTTGGGTACGACAAGGCAGGGGACCGGGGAGCTGTTTTTT. Protein product: CASSLGTTRQGTGELFF.

This clone was counted between two and nine times. This chain connects TRBV5-1 to TRBJ1-3; D ambiguous. The CDR3 consists of 15 residues. Germline V gene lookup returns CDR1 SGHRS and CDR2 YFSETQ. V shed 4 bases and J shed 0 bases, with 11 bases lying between them. The CDR3 protein is CASSLGLNSGNTIYF. CDR3 sequence (DNA): TGCGCCAGCAGCCTGGGTCTAAACTCTGGAAACACCATATATTTT.

The sample holds one count of this clone. V usage is TRBV5-1 and J usage is TRBJ1-2, with a possible D match to TRBD1 (6 bases). V lost 4 bases, J lost 7 bases, and 17 bases lay in between. CDR1 SGHRS and CDR2 YFSETQ come from the germline V gene. This CDR3 is built from 14 residues. CDR3: CASSPGTPSPGYTF. CDR3 coding DNA: TGCGCCAGCAGCCCCGGGACACCTTCTCCTGGCTACACCTTC.

The chain has TRBV10-3 and TRBJ2-1; TRBD2 matches at 9 bases. Looked up from germline, CDR1 is ENHRY and CDR2 is SYGVKD. J lost 6 bases, V lost 0 bases, and 3 bases had no gene match. CDR3 length equals 15 residues. CDR3 nucleotides: TGTGCCATCAGTGAGTCGGGAGCGGGGGGCAATGAGCAGTTCTTC. Protein sequence: CAISESGAGGNEQFF.

V gene TRBV5-1 combines with J gene TRBJ2-1, with D tentatively TRBD2 (5 bases). The CDR3 is made up of 15 amino acids. Germline V gene sequence: CDR1 SGHRS, CDR2 YFSETQ. Trimming removed 3 bases at V and 2 bases at J, with 12 bases between. CDR3 sequence: CASSSHGVPYNEQFF. DNA of the CDR3: TGCGCCAGCAGCTCCCACGGGGTGCCCTACAATGAGCAGTTCTTC.

This clone was observed many times. The chain recombines TRBV18 with TRBJ2-3; tentatively, D is TRBD1 (5 bases). The CDR3 extends over 11 amino acids. V lost 6 bases to trimming and J lost 6 bases, with 7 bases between them. Germline values: CDR1 KGHSH, CDR2 LQKENI. The CDR3 is CASSTADTQYF. CDR3 in DNA: TGTGCCAGCTCGACAGCCGATACGCAGTATTTT.